The rows below give T cell receptor beta chains drawn from one sample of a study of blood T cells in healthy people across ages. Each CDR3 protein is one row after TCRdb ran MiXCR on the 5' RACE reads. The profile shows 650,000 to 800,000 distinct CDR3 sequences, over 40% of them singletons. The sequenced sample was blood. The receptors were sampled from a woman of 80 years or more in good health. The CDR3 runs from the conserved cysteine through the conserved F or W. Each record gives: V gene, D gene, J gene, clone size, CDR3 DNA, CDR3 protein. A D gene is named only where the DNA matches it firmly. Size is stated for part of the rows, as once, few or many counts, or as a class when the clone is expanded.

TRBV12-3/TRBV12-4	TRBD2	TRBJ2-7	-	TGTGCCAGCAGTTTAGGGACTAGCGGATACAAGGAGCAGTACTTC	CASSLGTSGYKEQYF
TRBV20-1	TRBD2	TRBJ2-3	many	TGCGGTGCTAGAGGAAAGTCGGGTAGCGGGGGGCCAAGCACAGATACGCAGTATTTT	CGARGKSGSGGPSTDTQYF
TRBV2	-	TRBJ1-5	-	TGTGCCAGCAGTGACACCTCAGTGGATCAGCCCCAGCATTTT	CASSDTSVDQPQHF
TRBV5-1	TRBD1	TRBJ2-7	-	TGCGCCAGCAGCTTCAGACAGGGGGCCTACGAGCAGTACTTC	CASSFRQGAYEQYF
TRBV20-1	-	TRBJ2-5	-	TGCAGTGCTAGAGATCTTAGCGGCTACTACAATGAGCAGTACTTC	CSARDLSGYYNEQYF
TRBV28	-	TRBJ2-1	many	TGTGCCAGCAAATTTCCAGGAAGCTCCTACAATGAACAGTTCTTC	CASKFPGSSYNEQFF
TRBV30	TRBD2	TRBJ2-2	few	TGTGCCTGGACAGGACTAGAGGTCACCGGGGAGCTGTTTTTT	CAWTGLEVTGELFF
TRBV10-3	TRBD2	TRBJ2-7	once	TGTGCCATCAGTGAGGGTCTAGCGGGGATCGAGCAGTACTTC	CAISEGLAGIEQYF
TRBV27	TRBD1	TRBJ1-6	-	TGTGCCAGCAGTTTAAGGACAGGGGCTTCGAATTCACCCCTCCACTTT	CASSLRTGASNSPLHF
TRBV12-3/TRBV12-4	-	TRBJ2-6	few	TGTGCCAGCAGCTTCACGGGGTCTGGGGCCAACGTCCTGACTTTC	CASSFTGSGANVLTF
TRBV6-5	-	TRBJ2-3	-	TGTGCCAGCGGTAAGGAAGCGAACGCCAGGGCAGATACGCAGTATTTT	CASGKEANARADTQYF
TRBV29-1	-	TRBJ1-2	-	TGCAGCGTTAAAGACTCGGCGGCGGGGCACTATGGCTACACCTTC	CSVKDSAAGHYGYTF
TRBV20-1	-	TRBJ2-7	few	TGCAGTGCTCGAGGGGGGGCAAACGAGCAGTACTTC	CSARGGANEQYF
TRBV20-1	-	TRBJ2-7	few	TGCAGTGCTAGTCTCCGTAGAGACCGCGAGCAGTACTTC	CSASLRRDREQYF
TRBV20-1	-	TRBJ2-2	-	TGCAGCCCACTGTCTCGAGGGGGCGGGGAGCTGTTTTTT	CSPLSRGGGELFF
TRBV6-6	-	TRBJ1-2	-	TGTGCCAGCGTGGGGGGGAAGGAGGTCTATGGCTACACCTTC	CASVGGKEVYGYTF
TRBV6-4	-	TRBJ2-1	many	TGTGCCAGCAGTGTCGGAGGGAGCTCCTACAATGAGCAGTTCTTC	CASSVGGSSYNEQFF
TRBV20-1	TRBD1	TRBJ1-2	-	TGCAGTGCTAGAGTGTCACAGGGGGCGCCTGGCTACACCTTC	CSARVSQGAPGYTF